A single sample is the source of the 10 T cell receptor beta chains below, sequenced in a study of Ad26.COV2.S vaccination and SARS-CoV-2 variants. Data came from immunoSEQ multiplex PCR; TCRdb stores just in-frame clones and leaves some out. The sample consists of around 450,000 clones, 85% to 90% of them appearing once. The treatment here: roughly 19 received Ad26.COV2.S at low or high dose, single or two shots; several received placebo; per-sample allocation not given. On day 63 after the first injection, vaccine and placebo recipients gave samples. The source material was peripheral blood, sampled in a trial of Ad26.COV2.S vaccine versus placebo. The receptors come from a person between 18 and 65 years old who received the Ad26.COV2.S COVID-19 vaccine or a placebo.

This rearrangement joins TRBV7-8 to TRBJ1-2, with D unresolved. The V end lost 1 base, the J end lost 0 bases, and 12 bases lay between the germline ends. The CDR3 is 16 amino acids. Per germline, CDR1 SGHVS and CDR2 FQNEAQ. CDR3 residues: CASSLDRSKANYGYTF. In DNA form, the CDR3 reads TGTGCCAGCAGCTTAGATAGGTCTAAAGCTAACTATGGCTACACCTTC. Full variable domain (missing parts from reference TRBV7-8 and TRBJ1-2): GAGVSQSPRYKVAKRGQDVALRCDPISGHVSLFWYQQALGQGPEFLTYFQNEAQLDKSGLPSDRFFAERPEGSVSTLKIQRTQQEDSAVYLCASSLDRSKANYGYTFGSGTRLTVV.

In its sample, this clone was seen a few times. V is TRBV4-3 and J is TRBJ1-1; D perhaps matches TRBD1 (5 bases). The length of the CDR3 is 13 residues. The V end lost 6 bases, the J end lost 5 bases, and 13 bases lay between the germline ends. CDR1 is LGHNA and CDR2 is YSLEER in the germline V gene. CDR3 DNA: TGCGCCAGCAGTCCGCGCCGGGGGACTGAAGCTTTCTTT. Protein sequence: CASSPRRGTEAFF.

The V gene is TRBV19, the J gene TRBJ1-1, with D unclear. Germline assignment: CDR1 LNHDA and CDR2 SQIVND (reference sequence). Trimming removed 2 bases at V and 3 bases at J, with 7 bases between. CDR3 length: 13 amino acids. The CDR3 DNA follows: TGTGCCAGTAGTATAACGAGGGACACTGAAGCTTTCTTT. It translates to CASSITRDTEAFF.

The rearrangement joins TRBV7-9 to TRBJ1-3, with D uncertain. Per the germline V gene, CDR1 is SEHNR and CDR2 is FQNEAQ (reference sequence). V was shortened by 2 bases and J by 9 bases, with 26 bases between the two germline ends. This CDR3 has 18 amino acids. The CDR3 loop reads CASSLFDREQLWKGTIYF. CDR3 sequence (DNA): TGTGCCAGCAGCTTATTTGATCGGGAACAACTCTGGAAAGGCACCATATATTTT.

The chain uses TRBV9 and TRBJ1-6, with a tentative D call TRBD1 (5 bases). Trimming removed 3 bases at V and 10 bases at J, with 17 bases between. CDR3 length: 15 residues. Germline V gene sequence: CDR1 SGDLS, CDR2 YYNGEE. This chain's CDR3 is CASSEGMLRGSPLHF. The CDR3 DNA is TGTGCCAGCAGCGAGGGAATGCTAAGGGGATCACCCCTCCACTTT. Based on the CDR3 plus reference TRBV9 and TRBJ1-6, the full variable domain is DSGVTQTPKHLITATGQRVTLRCSPRSGDLSVYWYQQSLDQGLQFLIQYYNGEERAKGNILERFSAQQFPDLHSELNLSSLELGDSALYFCASSEGMLRGSPLHFGNGTRLTVT.

Regarding this clone: Other DNA sequences in the same sample also yield this CDR3. The chain is built from TRBV5-1 and TRBJ2-7; D is unresolved. Trimming stripped 0 bases from V and 1 base from J, with 5 bases between. Per the germline V gene, CDR1 is SGHRS and CDR2 is YFSETQ. The CDR3 runs to 13 residues. The CDR3 reads CASSLGQSYEQYF. CDR3 DNA: TGCGCCAGCAGCTTGGGACAATCCTACGAGCAGTACTTC.

Details on this clone: In the same sample, other DNA sequences code for this CDR3. The chain has TRBV7-9 and TRBJ2-3; D is ambiguous. Looked up from germline, CDR1 is SEHNR and CDR2 is FQNEAQ (reference sequence). Trimming took 2 bases from V and 3 from J, leaving 6 bases between them. This CDR3 contains 13 residues. The CDR3 bases are TGTGCCAGCAGCTTATCCAGAACAGATACGCAGTATTTT. Translation: CASSLSRTDTQYF.

The genes are TRBV4-1 and TRBJ2-7; D ambiguous. Trimming left V 3 bases short and J 12 bases short, with 12 bases between. CDR1 and CDR2 (germline): MGHRA, YSYEKL. CDR3 size: 11 residues. CDR3 protein: CASSHPRRMYF. The CDR3 region has the DNA TGCGCCAGCAGCCACCCTAGGCGGATGTACTTC.

V gene TRBV4-1 combines with J gene TRBJ2-5, with D unresolved. Per the germline V gene, CDR1 is MGHRA and CDR2 is YSYEKL. CDR3 length equals 13 residues. V was pared by 1 base and J by 3 bases, with 6 bases between. The CDR3 DNA is TGCGCCAGCAGCCAAGGACGGGAAGAGACCCAGTACTTC. This codes for CASSQGREETQYF.

The rearrangement uses TRBV7-2 and TRBJ2-7; no reliable D call. V was cut by 8 bases and J by 4 bases, with 18 bases left in between. This CDR3 comprises 14 residues. Germline assignment: CDR1 SGHTA and CDR2 FQGNSA. The CDR3 reads CASSLDVGPYEQYF. The CDR3 DNA follows: TGTGCCAGCTCATTAGATGTAGGGCCATACGAGCAGTACTTC.